The entry below gives a single TCR beta chain sequence along with its context. Its specificity is unknown. Assay: immunoSEQ multiplex PCR; the TCRdb copy retains only in-frame clones and omits some. The data contain roughly 200,000 clones, approximately 92% of them singletons. This entry is derived from a study of T cell responses to AZD1222 COVID-19 vaccine. Findings and limits, study-wide: None of the repertoires were sampled until the peak T cell response had passed. Spike-spanning, vaccine-associated CD4 TCRs were dominant at 160-218 and 743-854.

The source was peripheral blood, collected 28 days after the second dose of the MenACWY control vaccine. The clonotype was recovered from an adult who received the MenACWY meningococcal vaccine as a control.

CDR3 loop: CATSVQGGPRGGNQPQHF. CDR3 bases: TGTGCCACCAGTGTTCAAGGCGGCCCCAGGGGCGGGAATCAGCCCCAGCATTTT. V usage is TRBV24-1 and J usage is TRBJ1-5, with a possible D match to TRBD1 (6 bases). The length of the CDR3 is 18 residues. Germline-derived CDR1 and CDR2 are KGHDR and SFDVKD. V gave up 5 bases and J gave up 4 bases, with 23 bases separating them.